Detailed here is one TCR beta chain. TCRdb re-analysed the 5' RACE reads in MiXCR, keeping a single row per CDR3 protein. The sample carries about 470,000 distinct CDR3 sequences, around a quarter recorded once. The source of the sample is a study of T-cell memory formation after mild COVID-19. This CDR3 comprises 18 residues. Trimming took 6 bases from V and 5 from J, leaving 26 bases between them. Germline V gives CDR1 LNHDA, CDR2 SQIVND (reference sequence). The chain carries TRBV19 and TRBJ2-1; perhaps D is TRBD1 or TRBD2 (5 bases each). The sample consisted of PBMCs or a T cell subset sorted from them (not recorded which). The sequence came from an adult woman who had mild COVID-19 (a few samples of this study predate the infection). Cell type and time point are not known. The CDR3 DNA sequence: TGTGCCAGTAGACCCGATGCCTTAGAGCGGCTCAGGGACAATGAGCAGTTCTTC. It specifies CASRPDALERLRDNEQFF.